This is a list of T cell receptor beta chains from one sample in a study of shared clonotypes between healthy human individuals. Sequencing used immunoSEQ multiplex PCR; TCRdb keeps in-frame clones, though not all of them. Of about 2 million clones listed, less than 95% are singletons. Material: naive CD8+ T cells sorted from blood. Receptors were obtained from a man younger than 35 in good health. Each CDR3 is given with its conserved first and last residue. The D gene is left open where the match is weak. The size of a clone is reported for some rows only, either as once, few or many, or as a class for expanded clones.

CDR3nt | CDR3aa | v_gene | abundance | j_gene | d_gene | len
TGTGCCAGCAGTTTAAGGGTGGTAGCGGGGGGGTCAGATACGCAGTATTTT | CASSLRVVAGGSDTQYF | TRBV28 | NA | TRBJ2-3 | TRBD2 | 17
TGTGCCAGCAGTTCCCCGACGGGACAGATACAAGAGACCCAGTACTTC | CASSSPTGQIQETQYF | TRBV28 | NA | TRBJ2-5 | TRBD1 | 16
TGTGCCAGCAGTTCCCATGTAGCGGGAGAGGAGACCCAGTACTTC | CASSSHVAGEETQYF | TRBV7-2 | NA | TRBJ2-5 | TRBD2 | 15
TGTGCCAGCCCGAGAGGCGAACACTTCAATCAGCCCCAGCATTTT | CASPRGEHFNQPQHF | TRBV21-1 | once | TRBJ1-5 | NA | 15
TGTGCCAGCAGCTTAGGACTAGCGGGAGTGAATGAGCAGTTCTTC | CASSLGLAGVNEQFF | TRBV7-2 | NA | TRBJ2-1 | TRBD2 | 15
TGCGCCAGCAGCCCTCTCGGACAGGGTACATCCAATACGCAGTATTTT | CASSPLGQGTSNTQYF | TRBV4-1 | NA | TRBJ2-3 | TRBD1 | 16
TGTGCCAGCAGCTTGGTTACTGGAAACACCATATATTTT | CASSLVTGNTIYF | TRBV5-5 | NA | TRBJ1-3 | NA | 13
TGTGCCAGCAGGGGCGGGCCCTACAATGAGCAGTTCTTC | CASRGGPYNEQFF | TRBV2 | NA | TRBJ2-1 | NA | 13
TGTGCCAGCAGCTCCGAGGACAACTACAATGAGCAGTTCTTC | CASSSEDNYNEQFF | TRBV5-4 | NA | TRBJ2-1 | NA | 14
TGTGCCAGCAGTTTACAAGGTTACAATGAGCAGTTCTTC | CASSLQGYNEQFF | TRBV27 | NA | TRBJ2-1 | NA | 13
TGTGCCAGCAGCTCCTCTGGGGACAGGGATCACGAGCAGTACTTC | CASSSSGDRDHEQYF | TRBV7-2 | NA | TRBJ2-7 | TRBD1 | 15
TGCGCCAGCAGCCTCCGGACAGGGGCCAAGAACACTGAAGCTTTCTTT | CASSLRTGAKNTEAFF | TRBV4-1 | NA | TRBJ1-1 | TRBD1 | 16
TGCGCCAGCATCGCCTGGCGGGGCCCTATGAACACTGAAGCTTTCTTT | CASIAWRGPMNTEAFF | TRBV10-1 | NA | TRBJ1-1 | NA | 16
TGTGCCAGTACCGTGGACGTCGGGTCCTACAATGAGCAGTTCTTC | CASTVDVGSYNEQFF | TRBV19 | NA | TRBJ2-1 | NA | 15
TGCGCCAGCAGCTACGATAGCAATCAGCCCCAGCATTTT | CASSYDSNQPQHF | TRBV5-1 | NA | TRBJ1-5 | NA | 13
TGCGCCAGCAGCTTGGATCCAGGGTCCTACGAGCAGTACTTC | CASSLDPGSYEQYF | TRBV5-1 | NA | TRBJ2-7 | NA | 14
TGTGCCAGCAGCTTAGGGCCTTTCGGCGGGGAGACCCAGTACTTC | CASSLGPFGGETQYF | TRBV5-4 | NA | TRBJ2-5 | NA | 15
TGTGCCACCAGCTGGGTGGACAGGGGGCTGGATACGCAGTATTTT | CATSWVDRGLDTQYF | TRBV15 | NA | TRBJ2-3 | TRBD1 | 15
TGTGCCAGCAGCACGCTGGGGCACAATGAGCAGTTCTTC | CASSTLGHNEQFF | TRBV7-9 | NA | TRBJ2-1 | NA | 13
TGCGCCAGCAGCCCCCACCGGGACGGCTACGAGCAGTACTTC | CASSPHRDGYEQYF | TRBV4-1 | once | TRBJ2-7 | NA | 14
TGTGCCATCGGGGGAGTCGGGGAGCTGTTTTTT | CAIGGVGELFF | TRBV28 | once | TRBJ2-2 | NA | 11
TGTGCCAGCAGTGTGGGGGTCGGGGGAACTAACTATGGCTACACCTTC | CASSVGVGGTNYGYTF | TRBV6-1 | NA | TRBJ1-2 | NA | 16
TGTGCCAGCAGTTTGCTAGCGGGATGGGAGCAGTACTTC | CASSLLAGWEQYF | TRBV27 | NA | TRBJ2-7 | TRBD2 | 13
TGTGCCACCAGCAGATGGGACAGGCAACTGTTTTTT | CATSRWDRQLFF | TRBV15 | NA | TRBJ1-4 | TRBD1 | 12
TGCGCCAGCAGCCCACGGGACTCCCGTTACCAAGAGACCCAGTACTTC | CASSPRDSRYQETQYF | TRBV4-1 | once | TRBJ2-5 | NA | 16
TGTGCCAGCAGTTCCCCCCCAGACAGCTCCTACGAGCAGTACTTC | CASSSPPDSSYEQYF | TRBV28 | NA | TRBJ2-7 | NA | 15
TGTGCCAGCAGTGAGGTGGGCAACTCCTACAATGAGCAGTTCTTC | CASSEVGNSYNEQFF | TRBV2 | NA | TRBJ2-1 | NA | 15
TGTGCCATCAGTTCCGCTAGCGGGAGAGGTAACACCGGGGAGCTGTTTTTT | CAISSASGRGNTGELFF | TRBV10-3 | NA | TRBJ2-2 | TRBD2 | 17
TGTGCCAGCAGTTTACAGGGGGGAAACTATGGCTACACCTTC | CASSLQGGNYGYTF | TRBV28 | once | TRBJ1-2 | TRBD1 | 14
TGTGCCAGCAGTGAACCCCAAGAGACCCAGTACTTC | CASSEPQETQYF | TRBV2 | once | TRBJ2-5 | NA | 12
TGTGCCAGCAGTCCCCCGGGACTTAGCAATCAGCCCCAGCATTTT | CASSPPGLSNQPQHF | TRBV27 | NA | TRBJ1-5 | NA | 15
TGTGCCAGCTCACCAGGCGCCTACGAGCAGTACTTC | CASSPGAYEQYF | TRBV18 | NA | TRBJ2-7 | NA | 12
TGTGCCAGCAGCTTGGCGCAGGGGGACTCGTCGCCCATTTACTACGAGCAGTACTTC | CASSLAQGDSSPIYYEQYF | TRBV5-6 | NA | TRBJ2-7 | NA | 19
TGTGCCAGTAGCCTGACAGGGGGCTACAACGAGCAGTACTTC | CASSLTGGYNEQYF | TRBV19 | NA | TRBJ2-7 | TRBD1 | 14
TGTGCCAGCAGCGTAGCTGTGACTAGCGGTTACAATGAGCAGTTCTTC | CASSVAVTSGYNEQFF | TRBV9 | NA | TRBJ2-1 | TRBD2 | 16
TGTGCCAGCAGCTCCCCCAGGACTAGCGGGAGGGAAGAGACCCAGTACTTC | CASSSPRTSGREETQYF | TRBV13 | NA | TRBJ2-5 | TRBD2 | 17